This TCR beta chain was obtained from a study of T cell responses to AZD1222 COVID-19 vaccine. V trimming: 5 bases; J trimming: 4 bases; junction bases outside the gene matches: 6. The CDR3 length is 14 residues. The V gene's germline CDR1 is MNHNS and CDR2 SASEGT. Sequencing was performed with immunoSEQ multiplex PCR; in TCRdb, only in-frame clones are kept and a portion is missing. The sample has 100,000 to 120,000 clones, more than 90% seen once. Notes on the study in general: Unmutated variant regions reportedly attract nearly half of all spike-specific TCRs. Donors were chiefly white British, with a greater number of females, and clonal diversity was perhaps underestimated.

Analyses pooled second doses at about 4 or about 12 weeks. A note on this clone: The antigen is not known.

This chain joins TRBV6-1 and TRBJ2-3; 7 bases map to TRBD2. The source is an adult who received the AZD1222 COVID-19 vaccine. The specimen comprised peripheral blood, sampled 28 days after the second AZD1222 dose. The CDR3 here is CASSWEGLPDTQYF. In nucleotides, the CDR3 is TGTGCCAGCAGTTGGGAGGGGCTACCAGATACGCAGTATTTT.